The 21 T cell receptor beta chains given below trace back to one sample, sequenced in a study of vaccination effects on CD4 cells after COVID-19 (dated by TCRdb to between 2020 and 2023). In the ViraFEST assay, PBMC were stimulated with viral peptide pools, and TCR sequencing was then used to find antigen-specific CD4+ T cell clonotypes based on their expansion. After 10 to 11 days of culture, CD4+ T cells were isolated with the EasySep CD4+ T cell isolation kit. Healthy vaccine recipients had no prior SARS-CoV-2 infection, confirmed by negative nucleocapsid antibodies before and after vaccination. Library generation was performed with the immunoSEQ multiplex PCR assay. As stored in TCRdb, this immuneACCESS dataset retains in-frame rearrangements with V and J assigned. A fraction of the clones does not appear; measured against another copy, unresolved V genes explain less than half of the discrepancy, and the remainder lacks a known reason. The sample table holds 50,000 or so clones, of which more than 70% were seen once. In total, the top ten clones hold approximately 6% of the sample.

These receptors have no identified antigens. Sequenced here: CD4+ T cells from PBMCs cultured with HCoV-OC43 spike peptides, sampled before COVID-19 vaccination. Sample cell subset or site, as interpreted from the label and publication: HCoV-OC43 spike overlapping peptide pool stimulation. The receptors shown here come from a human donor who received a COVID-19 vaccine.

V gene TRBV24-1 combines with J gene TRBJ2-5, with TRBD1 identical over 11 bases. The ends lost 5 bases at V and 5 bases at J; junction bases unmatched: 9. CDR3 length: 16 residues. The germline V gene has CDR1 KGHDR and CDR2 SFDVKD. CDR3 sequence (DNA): TGTGCCACCAGTGGGACAGGGGGCTTTCCAGGGGAGACCCAGTACTTC. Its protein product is CATSGTGGFPGETQYF.

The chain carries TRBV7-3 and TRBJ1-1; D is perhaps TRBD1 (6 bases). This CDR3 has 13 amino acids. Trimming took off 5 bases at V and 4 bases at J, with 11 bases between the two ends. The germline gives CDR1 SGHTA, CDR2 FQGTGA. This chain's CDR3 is CASSPTGLTEAFF. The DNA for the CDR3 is TGTGCCAGCAGCCCGACAGGTCTCACTGAAGCTTTCTTT. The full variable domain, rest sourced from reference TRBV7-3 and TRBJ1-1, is GAGVSQTPSNKVTEKGKYVELRCDPISGHTALYWYRQSLGQGPEFLIYFQGTGAADDSGLPNDRFFAVRPEGSVSTLKIQRTERGDSAVYLCASSPTGLTEAFFGQGTRLTVV.

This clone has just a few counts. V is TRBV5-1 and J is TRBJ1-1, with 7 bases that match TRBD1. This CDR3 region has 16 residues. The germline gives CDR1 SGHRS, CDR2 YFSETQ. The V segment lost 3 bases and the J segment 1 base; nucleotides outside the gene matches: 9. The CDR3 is CASSSGPQGGNTEAFF. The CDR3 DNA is TGCGCCAGCAGCTCAGGGCCCCAGGGGGGGAACACTGAAGCTTTCTTT.

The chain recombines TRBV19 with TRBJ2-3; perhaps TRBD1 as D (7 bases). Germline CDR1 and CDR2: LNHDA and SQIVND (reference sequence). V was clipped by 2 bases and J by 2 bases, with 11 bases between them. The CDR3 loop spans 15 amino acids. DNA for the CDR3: TGTGCCAGTAGTATACAGGGGGGAATCACAGATACGCAGTATTTT. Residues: CASSIQGGITDTQYF.

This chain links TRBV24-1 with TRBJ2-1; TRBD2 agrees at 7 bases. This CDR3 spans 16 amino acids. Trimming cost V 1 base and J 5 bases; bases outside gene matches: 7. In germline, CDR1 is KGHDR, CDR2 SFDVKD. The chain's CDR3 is CATSDFGAGRDNEQFF. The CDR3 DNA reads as TGTGCCACCAGTGATTTTGGAGCGGGGCGCGACAATGAGCAGTTCTTC.

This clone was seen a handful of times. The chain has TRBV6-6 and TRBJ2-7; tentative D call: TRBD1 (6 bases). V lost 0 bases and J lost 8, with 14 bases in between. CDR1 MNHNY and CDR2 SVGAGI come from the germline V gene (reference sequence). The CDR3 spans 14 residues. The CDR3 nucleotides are TGTGCCAGCAGTTACTCGACAGGCTCAGATAAGCAGTACGTC. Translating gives CASSYSTGSDKQYV.

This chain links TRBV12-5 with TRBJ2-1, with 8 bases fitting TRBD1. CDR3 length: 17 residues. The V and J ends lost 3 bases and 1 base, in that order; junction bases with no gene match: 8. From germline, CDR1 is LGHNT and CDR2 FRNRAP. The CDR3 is CASGFERTGPSYNEQFF. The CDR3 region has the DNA TGTGCTAGTGGTTTCGAACGGACAGGGCCTTCCTACAATGAGCAGTTCTTC.

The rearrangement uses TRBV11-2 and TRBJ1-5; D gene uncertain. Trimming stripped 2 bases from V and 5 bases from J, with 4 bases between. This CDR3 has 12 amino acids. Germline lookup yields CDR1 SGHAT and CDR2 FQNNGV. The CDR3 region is CASSLLDQPQHF. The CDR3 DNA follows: TGTGCCAGCAGCTTATTGGATCAGCCCCAGCATTTT.

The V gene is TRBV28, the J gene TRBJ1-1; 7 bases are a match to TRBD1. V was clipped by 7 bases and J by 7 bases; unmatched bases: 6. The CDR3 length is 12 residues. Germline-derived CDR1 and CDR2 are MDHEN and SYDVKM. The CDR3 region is CASTRDSYEAFF. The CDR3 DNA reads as TGTGCCAGCACCCGGGACAGCTATGAAGCTTTCTTT.

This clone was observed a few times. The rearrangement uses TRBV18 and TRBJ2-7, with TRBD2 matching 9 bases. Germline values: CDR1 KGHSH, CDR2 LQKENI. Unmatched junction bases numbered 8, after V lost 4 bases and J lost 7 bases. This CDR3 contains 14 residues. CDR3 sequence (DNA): TGTGCCAGCTCACGAGGCGGGGGGGCCAGGGAGCAGTACGTC. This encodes CASSRGGGAREQYV.

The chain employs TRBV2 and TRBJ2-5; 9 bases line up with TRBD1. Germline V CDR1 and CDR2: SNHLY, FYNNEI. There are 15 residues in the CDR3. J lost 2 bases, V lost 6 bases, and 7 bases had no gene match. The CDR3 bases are TGTGCCAGCAGCAAAGGGACAGGGCCTCAAGAGACCCAGTACTTC. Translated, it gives CASSKGTGPQETQYF.

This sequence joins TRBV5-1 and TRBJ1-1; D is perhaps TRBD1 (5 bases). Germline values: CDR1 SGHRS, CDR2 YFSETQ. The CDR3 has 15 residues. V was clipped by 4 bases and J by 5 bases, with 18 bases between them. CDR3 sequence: CASSNLRGPGTEAFF. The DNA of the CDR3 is TGCGCCAGCAGCAATCTCCGGGGCCCCGGGACTGAAGCTTTCTTT.

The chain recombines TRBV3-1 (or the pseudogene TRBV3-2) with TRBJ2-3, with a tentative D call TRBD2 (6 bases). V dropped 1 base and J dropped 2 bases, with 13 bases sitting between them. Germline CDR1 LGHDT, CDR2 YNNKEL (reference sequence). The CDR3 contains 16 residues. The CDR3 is CASSQVSGRITDTQYF. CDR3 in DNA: TGTGCCAGCAGCCAAGTTAGCGGACGAATCACAGATACGCAGTATTTT.

This CDR3 is CASSPSITEAFF. DNA of the CDR3: TGTGCCAGCAGTCCAAGTATAACTGAAGCTTTCTTT. The chain carries TRBV12-3 or TRBV12-4 and TRBJ1-1; D is undetermined. The V gene lost 5 bases and the J gene lost 5 bases, with 9 bases spanning the gap. The CDR3 sequence is 12 residues long.

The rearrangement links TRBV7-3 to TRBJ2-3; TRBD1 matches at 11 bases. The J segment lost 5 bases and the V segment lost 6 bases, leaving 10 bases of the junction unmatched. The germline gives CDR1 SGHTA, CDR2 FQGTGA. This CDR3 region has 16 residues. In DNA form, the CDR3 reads TGTGCCAGCAGTTATGGGACAGGGGGTATGGGAGATACGCAGTATTTT. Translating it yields CASSYGTGGMGDTQYF.

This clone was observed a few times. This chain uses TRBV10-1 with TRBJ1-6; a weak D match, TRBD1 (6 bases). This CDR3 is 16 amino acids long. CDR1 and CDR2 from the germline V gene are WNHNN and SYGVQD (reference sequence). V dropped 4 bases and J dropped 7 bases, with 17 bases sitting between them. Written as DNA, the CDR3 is TGCGCCAGCAGTGTCAAGGGGGGGACCTTAAATTCACCCCTCCACTTT. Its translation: CASSVKGGTLNSPLHF.

CDR3 region: CASRPGTSGNNEQFF. The CDR3 bases are TGTGCCAGCAGACCCGGGACTAGCGGGAACAATGAGCAGTTCTTC. The J gene is TRBJ2-1, the V gene TRBV6-4, with 13 bases aligning to TRBD2. Germline V gene sequence: CDR1 MRHNA, CDR2 SNTAGT. J was trimmed by 5 bases and V by 6 bases; bases with no gene match: 4. CDR3 size: 15 residues.

CDR3 DNA sequence: TGTGCCAGCAGTCGGACAGGGGGGACCTACGAGCAGTACGTC. Translated: CASSRTGGTYEQYV. The rearrangement links TRBV6-6 to TRBJ2-7, with 10 bases aligning to TRBD1. The CDR3 is 14 amino acids. The V segment lost 5 bases and the J segment 2 bases; nucleotides outside the gene matches: 3. Germline CDR1 and CDR2: MNHNY and SVGAGI (reference sequence).

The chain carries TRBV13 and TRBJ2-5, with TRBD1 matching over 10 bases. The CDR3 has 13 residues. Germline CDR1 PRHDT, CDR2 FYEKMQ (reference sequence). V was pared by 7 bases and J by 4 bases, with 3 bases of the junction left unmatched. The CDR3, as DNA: TGTGCCAGCAAGAGGGACAGGGGAGAGACCCAGTACTTC. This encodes CASKRDRGETQYF.

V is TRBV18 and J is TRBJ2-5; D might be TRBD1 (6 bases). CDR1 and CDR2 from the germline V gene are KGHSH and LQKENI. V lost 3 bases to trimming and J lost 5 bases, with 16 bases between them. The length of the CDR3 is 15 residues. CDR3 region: CASSPTLGGLETQYF. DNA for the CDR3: TGTGCCAGCTCACCGACGCTAGGGGGATTGGAGACCCAGTACTTC. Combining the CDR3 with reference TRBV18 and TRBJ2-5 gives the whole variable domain NAGVMQNPRHLVRRRGQEARLRCSPMKGHSHVYWYRQLPEEGLKFMVYLQKENIIDESGMPKERFSAEFPKEGPSILRIQQVVRGDSAAYFCASSPTLGGLETQYFGPGTRLLVL.

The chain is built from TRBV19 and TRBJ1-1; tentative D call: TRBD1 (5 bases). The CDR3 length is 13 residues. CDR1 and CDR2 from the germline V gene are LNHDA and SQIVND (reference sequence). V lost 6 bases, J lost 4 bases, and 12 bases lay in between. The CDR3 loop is CASRDAGGTEAFF. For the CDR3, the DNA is TGTGCCAGTAGGGACGCTGGGGGCACTGAAGCTTTCTTT.